This T cell receptor (beta chain) is drawn from a study of T-cell reconstitution after alpha-beta-depleted transplantation in children. Study observations and caveats: At one year after transplant, newly produced T cells mostly accounted for T-cell counts and diversity. Reports say that about two months after transplant, the alpha-beta T cells came out of several hundred graft clones that had expanded.

Germline V CDR1 and CDR2: ENHRY, SYGVKD. Trimming removed 0 bases from V and 6 bases from J; junction bases left unmatched: 8. The CDR3 has 15 amino acids. The authors prepared the TCRbeta library with unique molecular identifiers. Each CDR3 protein gets one entry after TCRdb re-called the PCR reads with MiXCR. The table includes just over 950,000 distinct CDR3 sequences, roughly 31% detected once. This clonotype appeared a few times. Its antigen is currently unknown. The source of this sequence is a boy less than two years old who had a stem cell transplant for SCID, so the T cells may come from the graft donor. J is TRBJ2-7 and V is TRBV10-3; 7 nucleotides match TRBD2. The material sequenced was PBMCs, mostly from graft donor cells, taken 360 days after TCRalphabeta/CD19-depleted stem cell transplant. The DNA of the CDR3 is TGTGCCATCAGTGAGTCTCTTCGGGGGGTCTCCGAGCAGTACTTC. Translating gives CAISESLRGVSEQYF.